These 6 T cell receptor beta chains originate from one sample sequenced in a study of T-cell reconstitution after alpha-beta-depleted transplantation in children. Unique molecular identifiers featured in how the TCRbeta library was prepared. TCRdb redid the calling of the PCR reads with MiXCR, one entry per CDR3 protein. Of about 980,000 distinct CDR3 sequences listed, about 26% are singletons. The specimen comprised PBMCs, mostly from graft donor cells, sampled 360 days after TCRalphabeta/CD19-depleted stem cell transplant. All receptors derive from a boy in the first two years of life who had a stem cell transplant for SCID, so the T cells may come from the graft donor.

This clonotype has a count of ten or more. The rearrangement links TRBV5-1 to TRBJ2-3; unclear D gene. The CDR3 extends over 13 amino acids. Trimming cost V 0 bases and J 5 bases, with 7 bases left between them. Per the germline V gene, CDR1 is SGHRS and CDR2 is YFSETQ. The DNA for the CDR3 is TGCGCCAGCAGCTTGGTGGTGGGAGATACGCAGTATTTT. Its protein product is CASSLVVGDTQYF.

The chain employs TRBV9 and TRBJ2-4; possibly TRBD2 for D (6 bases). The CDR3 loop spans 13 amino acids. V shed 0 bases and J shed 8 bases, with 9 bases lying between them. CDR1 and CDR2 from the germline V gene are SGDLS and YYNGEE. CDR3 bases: TGTGCCAGCAGCGTAGGGTGGGAGGACATTCAGTACTTC. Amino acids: CASSVGWEDIQYF.

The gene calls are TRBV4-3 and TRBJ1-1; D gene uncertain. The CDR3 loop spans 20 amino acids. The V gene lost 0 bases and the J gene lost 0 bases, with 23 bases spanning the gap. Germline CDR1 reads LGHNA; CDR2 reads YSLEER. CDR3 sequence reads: CASSQDTGGEVPTMNTEAFF. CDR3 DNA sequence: TGCGCCAGCAGCCAAGATACCGGCGGGGAGGTCCCTACAATGAACACTGAAGCTTTCTTT.

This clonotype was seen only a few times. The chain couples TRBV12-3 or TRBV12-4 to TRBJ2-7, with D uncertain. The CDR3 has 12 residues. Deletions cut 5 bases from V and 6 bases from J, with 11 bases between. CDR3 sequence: CASSPTPIEQYF. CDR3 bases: TGTGCCAGCAGTCCGACCCCCATCGAGCAGTACTTC.

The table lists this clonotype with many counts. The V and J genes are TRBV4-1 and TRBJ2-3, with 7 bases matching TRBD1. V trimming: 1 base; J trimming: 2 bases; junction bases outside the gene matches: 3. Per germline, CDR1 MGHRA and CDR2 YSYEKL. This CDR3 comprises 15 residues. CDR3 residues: CASSQVTGLTDTQYF. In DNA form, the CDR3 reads TGCGCCAGCAGCCAAGTGACAGGGCTCACAGATACGCAGTATTTT.

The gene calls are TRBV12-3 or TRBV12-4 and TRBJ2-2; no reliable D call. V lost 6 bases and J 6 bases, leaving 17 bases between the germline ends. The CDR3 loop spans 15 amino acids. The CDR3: CASSGLWEDAGELFF. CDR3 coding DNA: TGTGCCAGCAGCGGTCTTTGGGAAGACGCCGGGGAGCTGTTTTTT.